The 29 T cell receptor beta chains given below trace back to one sample, sequenced in a study of monozygotic twins with inflammatory bowel disease (dated 2019 in TCRdb). Preparation of the library involved 5' RACE. The sequencing machine was an Illumina HiSeq 2500. TCRdb reprocessed the reads, and each CDR3 protein sequence is entered once, without DNA. The sample table on file contains around 380,000 distinct CDR3 sequences. The top ten clones comprise 2% to 3% of the sample. The specimen was blood. These receptors were taken from a human donor with ulcerative colitis or Crohn's disease, or a healthy co-twin of an affected twin (not recorded which).

The chain links TRBV24-1 to TRBJ2-5; the TCRdb D gene call, TRBD1, has no DNA to confirm it. The CDR3 consists of 15 residues. The V gene's germline CDR1 is KGHDR and CDR2 SFDVKD. The chain's CDR3 is CATSSGRDSQETQYF.

The rearrangement links TRBV20-1 to TRBJ1-2. CDR1 is DFQATT and CDR2 is SNEGSKA in the germline V gene (reference sequence). CDR3 length: 11 amino acids. The CDR3 sequence is CSAVINYGYTF.

J is TRBJ2-3 and V is TRBV23-1. TRBV23-1 is known as an ORF, though its function is uncertain. This CDR3 region has 13 residues. The CDR3 sequence is CASSQSGQNTQYF.

CDR3 sequence reads: CAISPTTDTQYF. The rearrangement uses TRBV10-3 and TRBJ2-3. The CDR3 extends over 12 amino acids. Per the germline V gene, CDR1 is ENHRY and CDR2 is SYGVKD.

The chain has TRBV7-3 and TRBJ2-3; TCRdb proposes TRBD1, but this gene call is untestable without DNA. The germline V gene encodes CDR1 SGHTA and CDR2 FQGTGA. The CDR3 consists of 18 residues. The CDR3 spells CASSSGVEGVSRTDTQYF.

The chain joins TRBV29-1 to TRBJ2-5; there is no DNA to check the TCRdb D call of TRBD2. This CDR3 is built from 12 residues. In germline, CDR1 is SQVTM, CDR2 ANQGSEA. The CDR3 loop is CSVRGGRETQYF.

The rearrangement links TRBV11-2 to TRBJ2-7; TCRdb's assignment of TRBD1 cannot be checked, as there is no DNA. The CDR3 covers 14 residues. Germline V CDR1 and CDR2: SGHAT, FQNNGV. The CDR3: CASMTSTDSYEQYF.

The chain is built from TRBV12-3 or TRBV12-4 and TRBJ2-1; the TCRdb call, TRBD1, lacks DNA for checking. CDR3 size: 14 residues. The CDR3 region is CASRNHQGYNEQFF.

This chain links TRBV28 with TRBJ1-6; lacking DNA, the TRBD1 call made by TCRdb goes unchecked. The CDR3 runs to 15 residues. CDR1 and CDR2 from the germline V gene are MDHEN and SYDVKM. CDR3 in amino acids: CASSSTGSHNSPLHF.

V and J are TRBV3-1 and TRBJ2-2; TCRdb returns TRBD1, unconfirmable since there is no DNA. The CDR3 runs 14 residues. Germline V CDR1 and CDR2: LGHDT, YNNKEL (reference sequence). The CDR3 reads CASSHRGGTGELFF.

The chain couples TRBV14 to TRBJ1-1. Per the germline V gene, CDR1 is SGHDN and CDR2 is FVKESK. The CDR3 is 15 residues long. The CDR3 is CASSRYRAPNTEAFF.

CDR3 amino acids: CASSRRSSLTDTQYF. The chain is built from TRBV4-3 and TRBJ2-3. Looked up from germline, CDR1 is LGHNA and CDR2 is YSLEER. The CDR3 is made up of 15 amino acids.

The chain is built from TRBV7-9 and TRBJ1-5. CDR1 is SEHNR, CDR2 FQNEAQ, per germline (reference sequence). The CDR3 length is 12 residues. CDR3 in amino acids: CASSLGARPQHF.

The J gene is TRBJ2-3, the V gene TRBV4-3; the D call of TRBD1 rests on TCRdb alone, since no DNA is present to check it. Per germline, CDR1 LGHNA and CDR2 YSLEER. The CDR3 covers 15 residues. The CDR3 reads CASSQEQGAGDTQYF.

This chain uses TRBV29-1 with TRBJ2-2; TCRdb's D call, TRBD1, is unchecked because there is no DNA. The CDR3 extends over 12 amino acids. Germline V gene sequence: CDR1 SQVTM, CDR2 ANQGSEA. CDR3 sequence: CSVEGRTGELFF.

The V gene is TRBV4-3, the J gene TRBJ2-7. Germline V gene lookup returns CDR1 LGHNA and CDR2 YSLEER. This CDR3 is 15 amino acids long. CDR3: CASSQESERGYEQYF.

The CDR3 sequence is CASSDFSAGYEQYF. V is TRBV11-2 and J is TRBJ2-7; TCRdb indicates TRBD2, and absent DNA this call remains unverified. Germline assignment: CDR1 SGHAT and CDR2 FQNNGV. CDR3 length equals 14 residues.

The CDR3 spells CASSLEGQGAGGYTF. V is TRBV5-1 and J is TRBJ1-2; TCRdb gives TRBD1 as the D gene, but with no DNA this cannot be confirmed. CDR1 and CDR2 (germline): SGHRS, YFSETQ. The CDR3 totals 15 residues.

This chain's CDR3 is CASSLAPTRGYGYTF. The gene calls are TRBV7-2 and TRBJ1-2. Germline V gene data show CDR1 as SGHTA and CDR2 as FQGNSA. This CDR3 comprises 15 residues.

V usage is TRBV2 and J usage is TRBJ2-2; TCRdb names TRBD1, which stays unverified in the absence of DNA. Germline loops: CDR1 SNHLY, CDR2 FYNNEI. The CDR3 consists of 15 residues. CDR3: CASSEVAGGGGELFF.

The chain uses TRBV5-1 and TRBJ2-2; TCRdb picks TRBD2, but there is no DNA to check that call. The CDR3 covers 17 residues. Germline V gene sequence: CDR1 SGHRS, CDR2 YFSETQ. The CDR3 loop is CASSLLAGGANTGELFF. Based on the CDR3 plus reference TRBV5-1 and TRBJ2-2, the full variable domain is KAGVTQTPRYLIKTRGQQVTLSCSPISGHRSVSWYQQTPGQGLQFLFEYFSETQRNKGNFPGRFSGRQFSNSRSEMNVSTLELGDSALYLCASSLLAGGANTGELFFGEGSRLTVL.

This chain joins TRBV30 and TRBJ1-1; TCRdb lists TRBD1, though no DNA is available to test this call. This CDR3 contains 16 residues. CDR1 and CDR2 from the germline V gene are GTSNPN and SVGIG (reference sequence). CDR3 residues: CAWSLIDRAMNTEAFF.

The chain has TRBV20-1 and TRBJ2-2; with no DNA, the TCRdb D assignment of TRBD2 cannot be verified. Germline V gene lookup returns CDR1 DFQATT and CDR2 SNEGSKA (reference sequence). This CDR3 has 12 residues. The chain's CDR3 is CSGGSDTGELFF.

The chain employs TRBV6-2 or TRBV6-3 and TRBJ1-5; TCRdb lists TRBD1, though no DNA is available to test this call. Germline CDR1 MNHEY, CDR2 SVGEGT. The CDR3 runs to 12 residues. CDR3 loop: CASRNRVQPQHF.

V gene TRBV19 combines with J gene TRBJ2-7; TCRdb lists TRBD2, though no DNA is available to test this call. The CDR3 totals 15 residues. The germline V gene encodes CDR1 LNHDA and CDR2 SQIVND (reference sequence). The CDR3: CASSVGLRVLREQYF.

This rearrangement joins TRBV7-8 to TRBJ2-3; TCRdb designates TRBD1, a call that cannot be tested without DNA. Germline V CDR1 and CDR2: SGHVS, FQNEAQ. This CDR3 contains 17 residues. The CDR3 protein is CASSLDPSASRAGTQYF.

J is TRBJ2-1 and V is TRBV6-5; TCRdb names TRBD2, which stays unverified in the absence of DNA. This CDR3 has 16 residues. The germline V gene encodes CDR1 MNHEY and CDR2 SVGAGI. The CDR3 loop is CASSSTSGRLHNEQFF.

The chain recombines TRBV28 with TRBJ2-7; the TCRdb call, TRBD2, lacks DNA for checking. Germline V gene data show CDR1 as MDHEN and CDR2 as SYDVKM. The length of the CDR3 is 17 residues. CDR3 sequence: CASSLSFRDLTRREQYF.

V gene TRBV7-3 combines with J gene TRBJ2-1. The CDR3 has 14 residues. Per germline, CDR1 SGHTA and CDR2 FQGTGA. CDR3: CASSDLSSYNEQFF.